What follows are 8 T cell receptor beta chains derived from one specimen sequenced in a study of T cell responses to AZD1222 COVID-19 vaccine. Method: immunoSEQ multiplex PCR; TCRdb's copy keeps in-frame clones and lacks some. Counted here are about 190,000 clones, around 90% occurring once; the ten biggest clones make up nearly 1%. The starting material was peripheral blood, obtained on day 0 of AZD1222 vaccination. The receptors were sampled from an adult in good health.

Worth noting for this clone: The same CDR3 arises from other DNA sequences in this sample as well. As DNA, the CDR3 is TGTGCCAGCAGCTTAACGGAGACCCAGTACTTC. This translates into CASSLTETQYF. The gene calls are TRBV11-2 and TRBJ2-5; D gene unclear. Germline CDR1 is SGHAT and CDR2 is FQNNGV. The CDR3 contains 11 residues. The V end was cut by 2 bases, the J end by 5 bases, with 3 bases between.

The chain recombines TRBV24-1 with TRBJ1-3, with D unclear. CDR3 length: 12 amino acids. V was cut by 6 bases and J by 4 bases, with 6 bases left in between. The germline V gene encodes CDR1 KGHDR and CDR2 SFDVKD. CDR3 amino acids: CATSQEGNTIYF. The CDR3 nucleotides read TGTGCCACCAGTCAAGAGGGAAACACCATATATTTT.

The count of this clone is one. The rearrangement links TRBV15 to TRBJ2-2, with unresolved D. The CDR3 length is 13 residues. Germline V gives CDR1 LNHNV, CDR2 YYDKDF (reference sequence). The V end lost 7 bases, the J end lost 3 bases, and 9 bases lay between the germline ends. CDR3 DNA sequence: TGTGCCACCACTAAAAGCGACACCGGGGAGCTGTTTTTT. This encodes CATTKSDTGELFF.

V and J are TRBV4-1 and TRBJ2-7; D is undetermined. V was clipped by 1 base and J by 3 bases, with 10 bases between them. CDR3 length: 14 amino acids. Germline CDR1 is MGHRA and CDR2 is YSYEKL. CDR3 region: CASSQGVGIYEQYF. CDR3 bases: TGCGCCAGCAGCCAAGGTGTAGGGATCTACGAGCAGTACTTC.

The CDR3 here is CARSSGQAKNIQYF. The CDR3 coding sequence is TGTGCCAGAAGCTCCGGTCAAGCCAAAAACATTCAGTACTTC. The V call is TRBV5-3, the J call TRBJ2-4; D ambiguous. TRBV5-3 is an ORF; its function is uncertain. The germline V and J ends were trimmed by 3 bases and 0 bases, with 7 bases remaining between them. CDR3 length: 14 amino acids.

The gene calls are TRBV5-1 and TRBJ2-5; D call uncertain. The CDR3 length is 14 residues. Germline CDR1 is SGHRS and CDR2 is YFSETQ. The V gene lost 0 bases and the J gene lost 3 bases, with 9 bases spanning the gap. The CDR3 DNA follows: TGCGCCAGCAGCTTGGGGGCAGCAGAAGAGACCCAGTACTTC. Translation: CASSLGAAEETQYF.

The chain employs TRBV5-4 and TRBJ1-4; possible D gene TRBD1, 6 bases. Between the trimmed V and J ends, which lost 4 bases and 4 bases, there was a span of 11 bases. In germline, CDR1 is SGHNT, CDR2 YYREEE (reference sequence). The CDR3 totals 14 residues. The CDR3 DNA is TGTGCCAGCAGCCTGGACAGATATAATGAAAAACTGTTTTTT. Translating gives CASSLDRYNEKLFF.

The chain uses TRBV6-2 or TRBV6-3 and TRBJ1-5; a possible D gene is TRBD1 (5 bases). From germline, CDR1 is MNHEY and CDR2 SVGEGT. This CDR3 is 16 amino acids long. Trimming removed 5 bases from V and 3 bases from J, with 17 bases in between. In DNA, the CDR3 is TGTGCCAGCAGTCACACCGGGACCGGGTACAATCAGCCCCAGCATTTT. It codes for CASSHTGTGYNQPQHF.